This record covers a single T cell receptor (beta chain). Its matching antigen is unknown. This specimen comes from a study of PD-1 blockade in classical Hodgkin lymphoma. General study points: When nivolumab was started under 1 year after ASCT, patients were excluded. Relapsed/refractory patients reportedly had the lowest baseline TCR diversity, below newly diagnosed patients, who were below healthy donors. Newly diagnosed patients had diversity similar to the baseline diversity of complete responders.

V gave up 0 bases and J gave up 0 bases; unmatched junction bases: 0. The CDR3 runs to 14 residues. Germline loops: CDR1 SGHRS, CDR2 YFSETQ. Every patient relapsed after autologous stem cell transplantation, and brentuximab vedotin exposure varied. The protocol was immunoSEQ multiplex PCR, while the TCRdb copy is restricted to in-frame clones and leaves out a portion. The table shows about 10,000 clones, with 80% to 95% occurring only once. The receptor's source is a human donor with classical Hodgkin lymphoma. This sample comprised peripheral blood mononuclear cells (PBMCs), obtained at baseline. The genes are TRBV5-1 and TRBJ2-7; 7 bases are a match to TRBD1. The CDR3 loop is CASSLGDSSYEQYF. As DNA, the CDR3 is TGCGCCAGCAGCTTGGGGGACAGCTCCTACGAGCAGTACTTC. Filled out from reference TRBV5-1 and TRBJ2-7, the complete variable domain reads KAGVTQTPRYLIKTRGQQVTLSCSPISGHRSVSWYQQTPGQGLQFLFEYFSETQRNKGNFPGRFSGRQFSNSRSEMNVSTLELGDSALYLCASSLGDSSYEQYFGPGTRLTVT.